A selection of T cell receptor beta chains follows, all from one sample in a study of shared clonotypes between healthy human individuals. The protocol was immunoSEQ multiplex PCR, while the TCRdb copy is restricted to in-frame clones and leaves out a portion. Of a few million clones in the sample, approximately 95% were seen once. Sample: naive CD4+ T cells sorted from blood. Receptors were obtained from a young man in good health. The CDR3 runs from the conserved cysteine through the conserved F or W. The order of the fields is D gene, V gene, clone size, J gene, CDR3 DNA, CDR3 protein. D genes are given only for firm matches. Rows may omit the clone size; those that give it use once, few, many or a size class.

>-|TRBV5-8|-|TRBJ1-3
TGTGCCAGCAGCCTGCAGGGTGCCGGAAACACCATATATTTT
CASSLQGAGNTIYF
>-|TRBV6-5|-|TRBJ1-2
TGTGCCAGCAGTTATTGGCAGGGGACGGGTGGCTACACCTTC
CASSYWQGTGGYTF
>-|TRBV5-4|-|TRBJ1-2
TGTGCCAGCAGCTTAGCCGGGACACATAACTATGGCTACACCTTC
CASSLAGTHNYGYTF
>-|TRBV21-1|-|TRBJ1-2
TGTGCCAGCAGCAAGGGCCGGGACAGGGAATCAGGCTACACCTTC
CASSKGRDRESGYTF
>-|TRBV19|-|TRBJ2-2
TGTGCCAGTAGTATAGGCGCCCCCGGGGAGCTGTTTTTT
CASSIGAPGELFF
>TRBD1|TRBV2|-|TRBJ1-2
TGTGCCAGCACCCCGGACAGGGCTCGTTATGGCTACACCTTC
CASTPDRARYGYTF
>-|TRBV10-3|-|TRBJ2-7
TGTGCCATCAGTGAGTTTAGGACCTACGAGCAGTACTTC
CAISEFRTYEQYF
>TRBD1|TRBV7-9|few|TRBJ1-6
TGTGCCAGCAGCTTCGGACAGGGGAATTCACCCCTCCACTTT
CASSFGQGNSPLHF
>TRBD1|TRBV28|-|TRBJ2-5
TGTGCCAGCAGTGACCCCTGGGACAGGGCCCAAGAGACCCAGTACTTC
CASSDPWDRAQETQYF
>-|TRBV7-2|once|TRBJ2-1
TGTGCCAGCAGCTTAACGGGAGTTCCAGGCAATGAGCAGTTCTTC
CASSLTGVPGNEQFF
>TRBD1|TRBV5-1|-|TRBJ1-4
TGCGCCAGCAGCTTGGGGGCAGGGGGCGCAGCGGAAGAAAAACTGTTTTTT
CASSLGAGGAAEEKLFF
>-|TRBV11-2|few|TRBJ2-7
TGTGCCAGCAGCATGACCCAGCACTACGAGCAGTACTTC
CASSMTQHYEQYF
>-|TRBV29-1|-|TRBJ1-4
TGCAGCGTTGAAGATTATCGGGAAAAACTGTTTTTT
CSVEDYREKLFF
>-|TRBV5-1|once|TRBJ2-2
TGCGCCAGCAGCGACCAGGGTACCGGGGAGCTGTTTTTT
CASSDQGTGELFF
>-|TRBV28|-|TRBJ1-5
TGTGCCAGCAGTTCCCCATGGGGGCCGGGCAATCAGCCCCAGCATTTT
CASSSPWGPGNQPQHF
>-|TRBV7-9|once|TRBJ2-1
TGTGCCAGCAGAGGTCCCAGCAATGAGCAGTTCTTC
CASRGPSNEQFF
>-|TRBV19|-|TRBJ2-7
TGTGCCAGTAGTATAATCAAGGGGATAGAAATCGAGCAGTACTTC
CASSIIKGIEIEQYF
>-|TRBV7-2|-|TRBJ1-2
TGTGCCAGCAGTCCCCCCGTAGAGGGCTATGGCTACACCTTC
CASSPPVEGYGYTF
>-|TRBV28|-|TRBJ2-7
TGTGCCAGCAGTTTGCTGGCGGACGAGCAGTACTTC
CASSLLADEQYF
>-|TRBV5-6|-|TRBJ2-3
TGTGCCAGCAGCTCGGGACATTGGAGCACCACAGATACGCAGTATTTT
CASSSGHWSTTDTQYF
>-|TRBV6-1|-|TRBJ2-3
TGTGCCAGCAGCCTCGGGGGAGATACGCAGTATTTT
CASSLGGDTQYF
>-|TRBV6-1|-|TRBJ2-7
TGTGCCAGCAGGACAGGGAGGGGGCAGTACTTC
CASRTGRGQYF
>-|TRBV25-1|-|TRBJ2-6
TGTGCCAGCAGTGGAACATCGGGATCCCGCTCTGGGGCCAACGTCCTGACTTTC
CASSGTSGSRSGANVLTF
>TRBD1|TRBV2|-|TRBJ1-2
TGTGCCAGCAGTGGGACAGGGTACTATGGCTACACCTTC
CASSGTGYYGYTF
>TRBD1|TRBV5-1|-|TRBJ2-3
TGCGCCAGCAGATACACAGGGGGCACAGATACGCAGTATTTT
CASRYTGGTDTQYF
>TRBD1|TRBV6-6|-|TRBJ2-3
TGTGCCAGCAGTGACCGACAGGGGACAGATACGCAGTATTTT
CASSDRQGTDTQYF